This T cell receptor beta chain was identified during a study of cytomegalovirus exposure and HLA in healthy donors. A multiplex PCR was run with 60 Vbeta primers and 13 Jbeta primers. Here immunoSEQ multiplex PCR was the method, and the copy in TCRdb shows in-frame clones only, minus some. The data hold 84,000 or so clones, with 65% to 80% observed a single time. The germline V gene encodes CDR1 MNHNS and CDR2 SASEGT. V lost 6 bases, J lost 0 bases, and 14 bases lay in between. CDR3 size: 15 residues. The receptor comes from a man aged 30 to 45 in good health and CMV-seronegative. The sample consisted of PBMCs. The chain couples TRBV6-1 to TRBJ2-5; tentatively, D is TRBD2 (6 bases). CDR3 sequence reads: CASRSGEWDQETQYF. The CDR3 DNA is TGTGCCAGCAGATCGGGGGAATGGGACCAAGAGACCCAGTACTTC.